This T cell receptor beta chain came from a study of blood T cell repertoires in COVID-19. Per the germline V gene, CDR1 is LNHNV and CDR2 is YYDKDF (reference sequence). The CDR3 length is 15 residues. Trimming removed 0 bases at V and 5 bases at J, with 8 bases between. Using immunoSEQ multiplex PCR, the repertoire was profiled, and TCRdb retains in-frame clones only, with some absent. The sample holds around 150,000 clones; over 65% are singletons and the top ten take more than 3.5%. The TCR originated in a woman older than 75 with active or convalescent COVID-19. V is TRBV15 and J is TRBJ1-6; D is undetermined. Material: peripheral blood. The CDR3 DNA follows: TGTGCCACCAGCAGAGATACCCAGAATAATTCACCCCTCCACTTT. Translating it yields CATSRDTQNNSPLHF. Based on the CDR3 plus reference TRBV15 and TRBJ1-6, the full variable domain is DAMVIQNPRYQVTQFGKPVTLSCSQTLNHNVMYWYQQKSSQAPKLLFHYYDKDFNNEADTPDNFQSRRPNTSFCFLDIRSPGLGDTAMYLCATSRDTQNNSPLHFGNGTRLTVT.